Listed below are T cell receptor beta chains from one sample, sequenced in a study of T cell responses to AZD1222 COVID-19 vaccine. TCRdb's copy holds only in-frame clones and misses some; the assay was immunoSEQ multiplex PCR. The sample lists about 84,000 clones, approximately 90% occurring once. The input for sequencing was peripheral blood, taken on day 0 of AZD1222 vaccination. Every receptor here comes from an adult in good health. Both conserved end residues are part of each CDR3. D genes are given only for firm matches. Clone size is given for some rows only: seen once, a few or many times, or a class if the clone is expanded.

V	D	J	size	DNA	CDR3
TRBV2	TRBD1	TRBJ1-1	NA	TGTGCCAGCAGTGAAAGTACAGGGGCCGGGGTGGCTTTCTTT	CASSESTGAGVAFF
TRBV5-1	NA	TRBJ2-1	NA	TGCGCCAGCAGCTTGGAGGGGCCAGGGAATGAGCAGTTCTTC	CASSLEGPGNEQFF
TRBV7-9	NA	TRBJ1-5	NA	TGTGCCAGCAGCTTGGGATCGGGGGGGGCTATCAATCAGCCCCAGCATTTT	CASSLGSGGAINQPQHF
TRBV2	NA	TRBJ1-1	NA	TGTGCCAGCAGCAAGGGGATCCTGAACACTGAAGCTTTCTTT	CASSKGILNTEAFF
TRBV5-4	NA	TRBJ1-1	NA	TGTGCCAGCAGCTTGTATCCCGAGCTAGGGAACACTGAAGCTTTCTTT	CASSLYPELGNTEAFF
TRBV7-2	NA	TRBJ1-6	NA	TGTGCCAGCAGCTTAGGTACTACACCCCTCCACTTT	CASSLGTTPLHF
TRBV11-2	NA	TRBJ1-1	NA	TGTGCCAGCTCCTTCTATGGGGGGTCTACTGAAGCTTTCTTT	CASSFYGGSTEAFF
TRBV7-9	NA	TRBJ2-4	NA	TGTGCCAGCAGCCCAACTGGAGGGGAGGCCAAAAACATTCAGTACTTC	CASSPTGGEAKNIQYF
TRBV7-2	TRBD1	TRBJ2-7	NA	TGTGCCAGCAGCTCGAGCCGGACAGGGGGCGCGCTCGCCTACGAGCAGTACTTC	CASSSSRTGGALAYEQYF
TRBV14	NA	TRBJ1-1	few	TGTGCCAGCAGCCAAGAAATGGCCTCTCGCCTGGCTTTCTTT	CASSQEMASRLAFF
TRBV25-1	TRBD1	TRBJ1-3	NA	TGTGCCAGCAGTGGGATGGCCCGGACAGGGACTGGAAACACCATATATTTT	CASSGMARTGTGNTIYF
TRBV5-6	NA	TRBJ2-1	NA	TGTGCCAGCAGCCTGGGGCTCGAGCAGTTCTTC	CASSLGLEQFF
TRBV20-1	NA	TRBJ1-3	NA	TGCAGCCGGATGCGGGGAAACACCATATATTTT	CSRMRGNTIYF
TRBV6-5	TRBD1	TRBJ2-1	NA	TGTGCCAGCAGGACAGGGGGAGGACCCCCCAATGAGCAGTTCTTC	CASRTGGGPPNEQFF
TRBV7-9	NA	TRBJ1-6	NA	TGTGCCAGCAACTCGGCAAGTTCACCCCTCCACTTT	CASNSASSPLHF
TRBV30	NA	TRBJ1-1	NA	TGTGCCTGGAGCGCCGGATTCCTTAGGAATGAAGCTTTCTTT	CAWSAGFLRNEAFF
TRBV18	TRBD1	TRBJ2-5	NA	TGTGCCAGCTCACCACCCGTAGGGGACAGCCAAGAGACCCAGTACTTC	CASSPPVGDSQETQYF
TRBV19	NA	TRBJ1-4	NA	TGTGCCAGTAGCAAGCCCGGGACACCTGTCGTTGAAAAACTGTTTTTT	CASSKPGTPVVEKLFF
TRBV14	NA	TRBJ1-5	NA	TGTGCCAGCAGCCAAGATCATAGACAGCCCCAGCATTTT	CASSQDHRQPQHF
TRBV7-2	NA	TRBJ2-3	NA	TGTGCCAGCTACCCGACGTTGCAGAGGGCAGATACGCAGTATTTT	CASYPTLQRADTQYF
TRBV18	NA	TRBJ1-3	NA	TGTGCCAGCTCATCAATGGGGGCACAGGCGGCCCGAGGCAACACCATATATTTT	CASSSMGAQAARGNTIYF
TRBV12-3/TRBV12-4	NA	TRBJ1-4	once	TGTGCCAGCGCTAGGGGGGGCGATGAAAAACTGTTTTTT	CASARGGDEKLFF
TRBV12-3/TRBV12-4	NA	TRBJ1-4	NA	TGTGCCAGCAGTTTAATTGAAAAACTGTTTTTT	CASSLIEKLFF
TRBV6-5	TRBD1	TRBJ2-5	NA	TGTGCCAGCAGTTACTCCACCGGACAGGGGGCAGAGACCCAGTACTTC	CASSYSTGQGAETQYF
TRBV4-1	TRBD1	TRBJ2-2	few	TGCGCCAGCAGCCAATCGACAGGGAGCACCGGGGAGCTGTTTTTT	CASSQSTGSTGELFF
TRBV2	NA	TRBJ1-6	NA	TGTGCCAGCAGAGCTACCGGGAATTCACCCCTCCACTTT	CASRATGNSPLHF
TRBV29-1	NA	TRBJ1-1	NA	TGCAGCACTATAAGTAACACTGAAGCTTTCTTT	CSTISNTEAFF
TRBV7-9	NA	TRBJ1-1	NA	TGTGCCAGCAGCTACCCGACAATGGGTGAAGCTTTCTTT	CASSYPTMGEAFF
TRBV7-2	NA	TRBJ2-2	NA	TGTGCCAGCAGCTTCCGGCCGCCGAACACCGGGGAGCTGTTTTTT	CASSFRPPNTGELFF
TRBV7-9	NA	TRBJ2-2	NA	TGTGCCAGCCCCACAGGGCCAAACACCGGGGAGCTGTTTTTT	CASPTGPNTGELFF
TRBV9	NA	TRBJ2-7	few	TGTGCCAGCAGCGTAGGGCCGCTAGCGACCTACGAGCAGTACTTC	CASSVGPLATYEQYF
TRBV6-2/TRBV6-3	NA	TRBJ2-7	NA	TGTGCCAGCACCCCGGACGGATCCTACGAGCAGTACTTC	CASTPDGSYEQYF
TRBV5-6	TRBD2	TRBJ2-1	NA	TGTGCCAGCAGCCTCGGAGCGGGAGTTATAAGTGAGCAGTTCTTC	CASSLGAGVISEQFF
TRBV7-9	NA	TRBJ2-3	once	TGTGCCAGCAGCTTAGAGGAGGGACCAGATACGCAGTATTTT	CASSLEEGPDTQYF
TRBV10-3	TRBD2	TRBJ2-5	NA	TGTGCCATCAGTTCCGCGGGAGATAAAGAGACCCAGTACTTC	CAISSAGDKETQYF
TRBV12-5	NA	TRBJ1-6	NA	TGTGCTAGTGGTTTGGTAAGCGGCAGGGTTGATTCACCCCTCCACTTT	CASGLVSGRVDSPLHF
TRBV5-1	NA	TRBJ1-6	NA	TGCGCCAGCAGCTTGGAAGGGAGCTCCTATAATTCACCCCTCCACTTT	CASSLEGSSYNSPLHF
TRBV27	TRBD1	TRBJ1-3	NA	TGTGCCAGCAGTTCCCAGGGACAGGGTACTCGCCGCACCATATATTTT	CASSSQGQGTRRTIYF
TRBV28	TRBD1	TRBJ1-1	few	TGTGCCAGCAGTCGACCGACAGGGGAACCCTCTGAAGCTTTCTTT	CASSRPTGEPSEAFF
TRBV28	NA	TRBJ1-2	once	TGTGCCAGCAGCCGGACATCATATGGCTACACCTTC	CASSRTSYGYTF
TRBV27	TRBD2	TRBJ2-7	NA	TGTGCCAGCAGTTTTGACCCACTAGCGGCCTCCTACGAGCAGTACTTC	CASSFDPLAASYEQYF
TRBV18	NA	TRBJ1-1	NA	TGTGCCAGCTCACCGTCGGGAGAAACTGAAGCTTTCTTT	CASSPSGETEAFF
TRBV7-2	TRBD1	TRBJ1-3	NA	TGTGCCAGCAGCTCAGTCGACAGGGTAATAAACACCATATATTTT	CASSSVDRVINTIYF
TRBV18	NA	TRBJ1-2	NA	TGTGCCAGCTCACCAGAAACTTCCACTGGCTACACCTTC	CASSPETSTGYTF
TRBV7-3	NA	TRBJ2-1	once	TGTGCCAGCAGCCCACAAGCGGGTCATGAGCAGTTCTTC	CASSPQAGHEQFF
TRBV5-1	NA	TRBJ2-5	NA	TGCGCCAGCAGCTTTGCCAGGGAACCAGAGACCCAGTACTTC	CASSFAREPETQYF
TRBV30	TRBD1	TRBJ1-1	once	TGTGCCTGGAACCGACAGGGGTCGAACACTGAAGCTTTCTTT	CAWNRQGSNTEAFF
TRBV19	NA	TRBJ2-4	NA	TGTGCCAGTGGTCTAGGGACCGAGGGCATTCAGTACTTC	CASGLGTEGIQYF
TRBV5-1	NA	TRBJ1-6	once	TGCGCCAGCAGGGGCCGAGACTCTTATAATTCACCCCTCCACTTT	CASRGRDSYNSPLHF
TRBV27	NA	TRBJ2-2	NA	TGTGCCAGCAGTTTTGGGGGATACACCGGGGAGCTGTTTTTT	CASSFGGYTGELFF
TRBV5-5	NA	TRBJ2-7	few	TGTGCCAGCAGCCGCGCGGTGGGGGCGGGGCCTTCCTTCGAGCAGTACTTC	CASSRAVGAGPSFEQYF
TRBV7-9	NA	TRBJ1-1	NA	TGTGCCAGCAGCTTAGGGGGGTCCACTGAAGCTTTCTTT	CASSLGGSTEAFF
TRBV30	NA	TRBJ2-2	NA	TGTGCCTGGATCCAAGGGGCGGGACTGCTCACCGGGGAGCTGTTTTTT	CAWIQGAGLLTGELFF
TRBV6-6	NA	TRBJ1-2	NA	TGTGCCAGCAGTTATAACAACGGCGGCTACACCTTC	CASSYNNGGYTF
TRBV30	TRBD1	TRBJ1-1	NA	TGTGCCTGGAAGGGGGCAGGGGCGAACACTGAAGCTTTCTTT	CAWKGAGANTEAFF